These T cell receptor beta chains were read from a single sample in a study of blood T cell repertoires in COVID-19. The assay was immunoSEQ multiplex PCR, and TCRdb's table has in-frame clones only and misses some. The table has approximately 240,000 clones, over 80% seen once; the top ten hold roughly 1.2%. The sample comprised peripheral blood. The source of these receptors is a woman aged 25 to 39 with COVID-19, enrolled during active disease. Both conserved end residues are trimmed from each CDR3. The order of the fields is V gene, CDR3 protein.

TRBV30	AWSVPGQGEQY
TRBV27	ASSRRTVNTEAF
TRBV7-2	ASSVRGGPGETQY
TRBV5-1	ASSLVGGTYEQY
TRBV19	ASSFSRDRGWYNGYT
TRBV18	ASSIGGQTYNEQF
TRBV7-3	ASSQGVGFNSPLH
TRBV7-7	ASSLGARGSSEQF
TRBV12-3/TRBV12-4	ASSQGLSTAF
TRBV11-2	ASSPLAGTGAQETQY
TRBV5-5	ASSLGTGYGQPQH
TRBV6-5	ASSPRLTGELF
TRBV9	ASSVVGSTDTQY
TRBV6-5	ASSVKGNEQF
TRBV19	ASSMRAGGSDTQY
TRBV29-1	SVDTGGFSEAF
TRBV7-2	ASSSLKRGEQF
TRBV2	ASSEERNTEAF
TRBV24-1	APGVGDGGNSQNTEGF
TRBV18	ASSLAAALKQGVSTEAF
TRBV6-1	ASSEVGGSPLH
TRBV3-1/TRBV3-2	ASSQDSGSGELF
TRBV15	ATSRDQTPNQPQH
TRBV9	ASSGVIGELF
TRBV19	ASRSHRATNEKLF
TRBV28	ASRGGDRSSNYGYT
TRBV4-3	ASSQSPGQYNSPLH
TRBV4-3	ASSQDLPGGGFEKLF
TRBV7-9	ASSLRSGAQY
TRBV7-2	ASSLSRGVFEKLF
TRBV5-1	ASSSRLAGEGADTQY
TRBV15	ATSIKPGLAGEGETQY
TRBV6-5	ASSPGNPSGNTIY
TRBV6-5	ASRAQGWEETQY
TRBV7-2	ASSLAATGAYEQY
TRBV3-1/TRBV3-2	ASSQRGGLVYGYT
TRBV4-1	ASSQQGQETQY
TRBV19	ASSSYRAPNTGELF
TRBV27	ASSPSSGRRIDYGYT
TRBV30	AWSVLVGAQETQY
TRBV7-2	ASRPAGTSNTGELF
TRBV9	ASSVATFAGGELF